These T cell receptor beta chains were read from a single sample in a study of shared clonotypes between healthy human individuals. Libraries were prepared by immunoSEQ multiplex PCR; TCRdb keeps only in-frame clonotypes and omits some of them. The sample holds about 320,000 clones, roughly 87% seen once. Sequences were obtained from memory CD8+ T cells sorted from blood. Source of these receptors: a man younger than 35 in good health. The CDR3 runs from the conserved cysteine through the conserved F or W. Fields, in order: CDR3 DNA, CDR3 protein, clone size, J gene, V gene, D gene. A D gene is named only where the DNA matches it firmly. A row's size may be missing; if present it is once, few, many or a size class.

CDR3nt: TGCGCCAGCAGCCTAAGAGGGGGATCGGACGAGCAGTACTTC
CDR3aa: CASSLRGGSDEQYF
abundance: -
j_gene: TRBJ2-7
v_gene: TRBV4-3
d_gene: -

CDR3nt: TGCGCCAGCAGCCCACTGCCGTGGGTGGTGGGGAATGAAAAACTGTTTTTT
CDR3aa: CASSPLPWVVGNEKLFF
abundance: -
j_gene: TRBJ1-4
v_gene: TRBV5-1
d_gene: -

CDR3nt: TGTGCCAGCAGCCCCAATATCGGGGAGAACACTGAAGCTTTCTTT
CDR3aa: CASSPNIGENTEAFF
abundance: once
j_gene: TRBJ1-1
v_gene: TRBV7-9
d_gene: -

CDR3nt: TGCGCCAGCACCCCATGGGAGGGTTCTGGAAACACCATATATTTT
CDR3aa: CASTPWEGSGNTIYF
abundance: -
j_gene: TRBJ1-3
v_gene: TRBV4-1
d_gene: -

CDR3nt: TGTGCCAGCACTAAGACTAGCGGGGCCAGGGAGACCCAGTACTTC
CDR3aa: CASTKTSGARETQYF
abundance: -
j_gene: TRBJ2-5
v_gene: TRBV6-1
d_gene: TRBD2

CDR3nt: TGTGCCAGCACCGATACAGGCAAAGAGACCCAGTACTTC
CDR3aa: CASTDTGKETQYF
abundance: -
j_gene: TRBJ2-5
v_gene: TRBV5-4
d_gene: -

CDR3nt: TGTGCCAGCAGCCCCTGTGCCGCCTCTCCGGGGACCATATATTTT
CDR3aa: CASSPCAASPGTIYF
abundance: once
j_gene: TRBJ1-3
v_gene: TRBV9
d_gene: -

CDR3nt: TGCGCCAGCAGCTTGGAGGCGGGCTACCCATCCCCATGGTACCAAGAGACCCAGTACTTC
CDR3aa: CASSLEAGYPSPWYQETQYF
abundance: -
j_gene: TRBJ2-5
v_gene: TRBV5-1
d_gene: -

CDR3nt: TGTGCCAGCAGCTTTGGGCGCCCGGGGGAGCTGTTTTTT
CDR3aa: CASSFGRPGELFF
abundance: -
j_gene: TRBJ2-2
v_gene: TRBV5-6
d_gene: -

CDR3nt: TGCGCCAGCAGCCAAGATAGACTGGACAAGAAGGCCTACAATGAGCAGTTCTTC
CDR3aa: CASSQDRLDKKAYNEQFF
abundance: -
j_gene: TRBJ2-1
v_gene: TRBV4-1
d_gene: -

CDR3nt: TGCGCCAGCAGACTACAGGGGGCGATTGGAATAAATGAGCAGTTCTTC
CDR3aa: CASRLQGAIGINEQFF
abundance: -
j_gene: TRBJ2-1
v_gene: TRBV5-1
d_gene: TRBD1

CDR3nt: TGTGCCAGCAGCCAAGGAGGGGGGAATGGCTACACCTTC
CDR3aa: CASSQGGGNGYTF
abundance: -
j_gene: TRBJ1-2
v_gene: TRBV4-2
d_gene: -

CDR3nt: TGTGCCAGCAGTTTGACCGACGCTCTCTCGATTGACACCTTC
CDR3aa: CASSLTDALSIDTF
abundance: -
j_gene: TRBJ1-2
v_gene: TRBV5-6
d_gene: -

CDR3nt: TGTGCCAGCAGTGAACGACGGGTGCTTGGGGGCGGGCAGGGCTACACCTTC
CDR3aa: CASSERRVLGGGQGYTF
abundance: many
j_gene: TRBJ1-2
v_gene: TRBV6-1
d_gene: -

CDR3nt: TGCGCCAGCAGCTCCCTACGGACTAGCGGGAGATCCTACGAGCAGTACTTC
CDR3aa: CASSSLRTSGRSYEQYF
abundance: once
j_gene: TRBJ2-7
v_gene: TRBV5-1
d_gene: TRBD2

CDR3nt: TGTGCCAGCAGCAGCAGGGGGCGCGACGAGCAGTACTTC
CDR3aa: CASSSRGRDEQYF
abundance: -
j_gene: TRBJ2-7
v_gene: TRBV7-9
d_gene: TRBD1

CDR3nt: TGTGCCAGCGCCGGTCCGACAGGTTACAATGAGCAGTTCTTC
CDR3aa: CASAGPTGYNEQFF
abundance: -
j_gene: TRBJ2-1
v_gene: TRBV2
d_gene: -

CDR3nt: TGTGCCAGCAGCACCTGGACAGACGAGAACACTGAAGCTTTCTTT
CDR3aa: CASSTWTDENTEAFF
abundance: -
j_gene: TRBJ1-1
v_gene: TRBV7-9
d_gene: -

CDR3nt: TGTGCCAGTAGTATTATGGAGGAAGAAATGAACACTGAAGCTTTCTTT
CDR3aa: CASSIMEEEMNTEAFF
abundance: -
j_gene: TRBJ1-1
v_gene: TRBV19
d_gene: -

CDR3nt: TGTGCCAGCAGCCCCCGGACTGCGCAGGCGGGGGAGCAGTACTTC
CDR3aa: CASSPRTAQAGEQYF
abundance: -
j_gene: TRBJ2-7
v_gene: TRBV9
d_gene: -

CDR3nt: TGTGCCAGCAGCTTCCATGCAGGGGAGGGTAAAAATACGCAGTATTTT
CDR3aa: CASSFHAGEGKNTQYF
abundance: -
j_gene: TRBJ2-3
v_gene: TRBV7-8
d_gene: -

CDR3nt: TGTGCCAGCAGTGAGTACAGCCGACCTAGCACAGATACGCAGTATTTT
CDR3aa: CASSEYSRPSTDTQYF
abundance: -
j_gene: TRBJ2-3
v_gene: TRBV6-4
d_gene: -